Detailed here is one T cell receptor (beta chain). No antigen is known for it. Generated by immunoSEQ multiplex PCR, the TCRdb table keeps only in-frame clones and is missing some. Counted here are about 140,000 clones, 80% to 95% occurring once; the ten biggest clones make up approximately 2.8%. The entry originates in a study of T cell responses to AZD1222 COVID-19 vaccine. Overall study results and limits: The breadth and depth of Spike-specific TCRs increased once two AZD1222 doses had been given. Spike was spanned by vaccine-associated CD4 TCRs, which were dominant at 160-218 and 743-854. Most donors were white British and more were female, and clonal diversity was possibly underestimated.

In germline, CDR1 is SGHAT, CDR2 FQNNGV. The CDR3 has 13 amino acids. V was clipped by 5 bases and J by 11 bases; unmatched bases: 9. The genes are TRBV11-2 and TRBJ1-1; the match to TRBD1 covers 9 bases. This receptor was obtained from an adult in good health. Sequences were derived from peripheral blood, sampled on day 0 of AZD1222 vaccination. The CDR3 loop reads CASSQRDRVRAFF. In DNA form, the CDR3 reads TGTGCCAGCAGCCAAAGGGACAGGGTGCGGGCTTTCTTT.